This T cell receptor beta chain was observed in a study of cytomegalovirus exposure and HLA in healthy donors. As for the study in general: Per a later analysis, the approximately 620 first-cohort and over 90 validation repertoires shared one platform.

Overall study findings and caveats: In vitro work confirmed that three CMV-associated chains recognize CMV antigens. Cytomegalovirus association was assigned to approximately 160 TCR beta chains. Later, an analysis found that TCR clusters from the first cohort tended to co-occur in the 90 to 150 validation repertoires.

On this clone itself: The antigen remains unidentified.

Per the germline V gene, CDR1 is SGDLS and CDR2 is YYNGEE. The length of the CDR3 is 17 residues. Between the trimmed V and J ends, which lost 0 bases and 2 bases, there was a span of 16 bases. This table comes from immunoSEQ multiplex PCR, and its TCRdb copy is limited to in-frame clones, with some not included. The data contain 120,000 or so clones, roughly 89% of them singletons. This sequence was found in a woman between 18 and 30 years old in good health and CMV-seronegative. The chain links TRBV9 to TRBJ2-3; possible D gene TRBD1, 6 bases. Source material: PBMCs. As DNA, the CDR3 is TGTGCCAGCAGCGTAGATCCCCAGGGGCGGGTCACAGATACGCAGTATTTT. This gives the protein CASSVDPQGRVTDTQYF.